Each of the 17 T cell receptor beta chains below was sequenced from the same sample in a study of monozygotic twins with inflammatory bowel disease (dated by TCRdb to about 2019). Receptor amplification or capture employed 5' RACE. These reads were obtained on an Illumina HiSeq 2500. After the reads were reprocessed by TCRdb, one entry was made per CDR3 protein sequence, with no DNA. The sample's table lists a count of around 450,000 distinct CDR3 sequences. The top ten clones comprise about 2.6% of the sample. Sequencing was performed on blood. These receptors were collected from a human donor with ulcerative colitis or Crohn's disease, or a healthy co-twin of an affected twin (not recorded which).

CDR3 amino acids: CSAHLGPQERESFF. The V gene is TRBV29-1, the J gene TRBJ2-1; TCRdb selects TRBD2, and the lack of DNA leaves this call unchecked. The germline gives CDR1 SQVTM, CDR2 ANQGSEA. The CDR3 is made up of 14 amino acids.

This chain joins TRBV6-5 and TRBJ1-3; no DNA is available, so the TRBD1 call from TCRdb remains unchecked. This CDR3 comprises 14 residues. Germline loops: CDR1 MNHEY, CDR2 SVGAGI. CDR3 amino acids: CASSYGTVGNTIYF.

This chain joins TRBV27 and TRBJ2-4; TCRdb indicates TRBD1, and absent DNA this call remains unverified. The germline CDR1 and CDR2 sequences are MNHEY and SMNVEV (reference sequence). The length of the CDR3 is 16 residues. This CDR3 reads CASRKGQGTSKNIQYF.

The chain recombines TRBV6-6 with TRBJ1-1. This CDR3 is 13 amino acids long. CDR1 and CDR2 (germline): MNHNY, SVGAGI (reference sequence). The CDR3 region is CASGRQRNTEAFF.

V is TRBV20-1 and J is TRBJ1-4; TCRdb reports TRBD1, a call that lacks DNA to check it against. This CDR3 is 14 amino acids long. Per the germline V gene, CDR1 is DFQATT and CDR2 is SNEGSKA (reference sequence). The CDR3 sequence: CSARGQTPNEKLFF.

The J gene is TRBJ2-2, the V gene TRBV20-1; lacking DNA, the TRBD2 call made by TCRdb goes unchecked. Germline V gene lookup returns CDR1 DFQATT and CDR2 SNEGSKA (reference sequence). This CDR3 contains 14 residues. The CDR3 loop is CSARDRDSTGELFF.

The chain carries TRBV7-2 and TRBJ2-1; TCRdb lists TRBD2, though no DNA is available to test this call. CDR3 size: 12 residues. In germline, CDR1 is SGHTA, CDR2 FQGNSA. The CDR3 here is CASSLRGQAQFF.

The V call is TRBV3-1, the J call TRBJ2-5; TCRdb indicates TRBD2, and absent DNA this call remains unverified. There are 14 residues in the CDR3. Looked up from germline, CDR1 is LGHDT and CDR2 is YNNKEL (reference sequence). CDR3 sequence reads: CATRVRGGRETQYF.

V usage is TRBV6-1 and J usage is TRBJ1-5; TCRdb indicates TRBD1, and absent DNA this call remains unverified. This CDR3 has 16 residues. Germline CDR1 MNHNS, CDR2 SASEGT. Here the CDR3 reads CASSPQRGTVNQPQHF.

The genes are TRBV5-1 and TRBJ2-3; with no DNA, the TCRdb D assignment of TRBD2 cannot be verified. Germline V gene data show CDR1 as SGHRS and CDR2 as YFSETQ. The CDR3 totals 15 residues. CDR3 region: CASSIGERSTDTQYF.

The gene calls are TRBV29-1 and TRBJ1-1; TCRdb selects TRBD1, and the lack of DNA leaves this call unchecked. The germline CDR1 and CDR2 sequences are SQVTM and ANQGSEA. The CDR3 length is 15 residues. CDR3 region: CSVGPEGVRGTEAFF.

The chain couples TRBV10-3 to TRBJ2-7; without DNA, the TCRdb call of TRBD1 cannot be checked. This CDR3 has 15 residues. CDR1 is ENHRY and CDR2 is SYGVKD in the germline V gene. The CDR3 reads CAISDGTGSAYEQYF.

The chain joins TRBV27 to TRBJ2-3; TCRdb's D call of TRBD2 is untestable without DNA. The V gene's germline CDR1 is MNHEY and CDR2 SMNVEV (reference sequence). This CDR3 spans 17 amino acids. CDR3 region: CASSAGRPGKATDTQYF.

The chain joins TRBV29-1 to TRBJ2-4; the TRBD2 assignment by TCRdb is unverifiable without DNA. The germline CDR1 and CDR2 sequences are SQVTM and ANQGSEA. CDR3 length equals 17 residues. CDR3 in amino acids: CSVEDLIMEAEKNIQYF. The full variable domain, with the rest looked up from reference TRBV29-1 and TRBJ2-4, is SAVISQKPSRDICQRGTSLTIQCQVDSQVTMMFWYRQQPGQSLTLIATANQGSEATYESGFVIDKFPISRPNLTFSTLTVSNMSPEDSSIYLCSVEDLIMEAEKNIQYFGAGTRLSVL.

The chain links TRBV5-1 to TRBJ2-7; TCRdb gives TRBD1 as the D gene, but with no DNA this cannot be confirmed. The CDR3 has 14 residues. Germline V gives CDR1 SGHRS, CDR2 YFSETQ. The CDR3 is CASSLGGGLDEQYF. Combining the CDR3 with reference TRBV5-1 and TRBJ2-7 gives the whole variable domain KAGVTQTPRYLIKTRGQQVTLSCSPISGHRSVSWYQQTPGQGLQFLFEYFSETQRNKGNFPGRFSGRQFSNSRSEMNVSTLELGDSALYLCASSLGGGLDEQYFGPGTRLTVT.

The genes are TRBV5-1 and TRBJ2-5. CDR1 is SGHRS, CDR2 YFSETQ, per germline. The CDR3 loop spans 12 amino acids. The CDR3 sequence is CASSLYEETQYF.

This chain connects TRBV5-1 to TRBJ1-4. This CDR3 is built from 19 residues. Germline lookup yields CDR1 SGHRS and CDR2 YFSETQ. The CDR3 here is CASSVQGPYTQATNEKLFF.